These 23 T cell receptor beta chains were all obtained from the same sample, sequenced in a study of blood T cell repertoires in COVID-19. Sequencing was performed with immunoSEQ multiplex PCR; in TCRdb, only in-frame clones are kept and a portion is missing. Of roughly 30,000 clones in the sample, 65% to 70% were seen once. The source material was peripheral blood. The receptor source for this set is a human donor in a cohort sampled during active COVID-19.

This clone was recorded a few times. The V call is TRBV5-1, the J call TRBJ1-6, with TRBD1 identical over 8 bases. The ends lost 3 bases at V and 11 bases at J; junction bases unmatched: 10. In germline, CDR1 is SGHRS, CDR2 YFSETQ. The CDR3 runs 15 residues. Here the CDR3 DNA reads TGCGCCAGCAGCTCAACAGGGGGGTCGGGGACACCCCTCCACTTT. As protein: CASSSTGGSGTPLHF.

The V and J genes are TRBV19 and TRBJ2-7, with D perhaps matching TRBD2 (5 bases). Germline loops: CDR1 LNHDA, CDR2 SQIVND (reference sequence). Trimming removed 9 bases at V and 2 bases at J, with 20 bases between. The CDR3 consists of 15 residues. CDR3 sequence: CASQRAADPTYEQYF. The CDR3 nucleotides read TGTGCCAGCCAGCGAGCGGCAGACCCTACCTACGAGCAGTACTTC.

The chain links TRBV28 to TRBJ2-1; 8 bases map to TRBD1. Trimming at V came to 2 bases and at J to 3 bases, leaving 9 bases not matched to a gene. This CDR3 is 17 amino acids long. CDR1 is MDHEN and CDR2 is SYDVKM in the germline V gene. The CDR3 loop reads CASSLETFGQGYNEQFF. CDR3 in DNA: TGTGCCAGCAGTTTAGAAACCTTCGGACAGGGCTACAATGAGCAGTTCTTC.

V is TRBV7-3 and J is TRBJ1-1; D perhaps matches TRBD1 (5 bases). The CDR3 runs 14 residues. Per the germline V gene, CDR1 is SGHTA and CDR2 is FQGTGA. Trimming left V 2 bases short and J 6 bases short, with 13 bases between. The CDR3 spells CASSLGGSVAEAFF. The CDR3 DNA is TGTGCCAGCAGCTTAGGGGGGTCGGTGGCTGAAGCTTTCTTT. Full variable domain (missing parts from reference TRBV7-3 and TRBJ1-1): GAGVSQTPSNKVTEKGKYVELRCDPISGHTALYWYRQSLGQGPEFLIYFQGTGAADDSGLPNDRFFAVRPEGSVSTLKIQRTERGDSAVYLCASSLGGSVAEAFFGQGTRLTVV.

The J gene is TRBJ2-5, the V gene TRBV24-1; the match to TRBD2 covers 11 bases. The length of the CDR3 is 17 residues. CDR1 and CDR2 from the germline V gene are KGHDR and SFDVKD. The V segment lost 1 base and the J segment 3 bases; nucleotides outside the gene matches: 6. The CDR3 is CATSDLATSGIKETQYF. For the CDR3, the DNA is TGTGCCACCAGTGATTTAGCGACTAGCGGGATCAAAGAGACCCAGTACTTC.

This chain connects TRBV4-2 to TRBJ2-3; tentative D call: TRBD2 (6 bases). The CDR3 contains 16 residues. V was trimmed by 5 bases and J by 2 bases, leaving 17 bases between them. Germline V lookup: CDR1 LGHNA, CDR2 YNFKEQ. Written as DNA, the CDR3 is TGTGCCAGCAGCTCAAACTCGGGACTTCTCACAGATACGCAGTATTTT. It is translated as CASSSNSGLLTDTQYF.

The chain is built from TRBV12-3 or TRBV12-4 and TRBJ1-5; D ambiguous. This CDR3 has 13 residues. V was cut by 7 bases and J by 9 bases, with 16 bases left in between. CDR3 in amino acids: CASTMAAEGPQHF. In DNA, the CDR3 is TGTGCCAGCACCATGGCGGCGGAAGGGCCCCAGCATTTT.

The chain recombines TRBV18 with TRBJ1-4; 7 bases fit TRBD1. The V gene end was trimmed by 3 bases and the J gene end by 8 bases; junction bases not matched to a gene: 3. The CDR3 is 13 amino acids. Per germline, CDR1 KGHSH and CDR2 LQKENI. This chain's CDR3 is CASSPPGQEKLFF. Here the CDR3 DNA reads TGTGCCAGCTCACCCCCGGGACAGGAAAAACTGTTTTTT.

Ten or more counts support this clone. V and J are TRBV14 and TRBJ1-3; D ambiguous. V dropped 1 base and J dropped 1 base, with 5 bases sitting between them. Germline CDR1 SGHDN, CDR2 FVKESK. This CDR3 is built from 14 residues. The CDR3 is CASSQVRSGNTIYF. The CDR3 DNA sequence: TGTGCCAGCAGCCAAGTCAGATCTGGAAACACCATATATTTT.

The CDR3 DNA is TGTGCCAGCAGCGTTAGCGGGGGCGCCTACAATGAGCAGTTCTTC. Translating gives CASSVSGGAYNEQFF. This chain links TRBV7-9 with TRBJ2-1; 9 bases are a match to TRBD2. Per the germline V gene, CDR1 is SEHNR and CDR2 is FQNEAQ (reference sequence). After removal of 5 bases from V and 2 bases from J, the junction contained 4 bases not matched to a gene. The CDR3 consists of 15 residues.

The CDR3 bases are TGCGCCAGCAGAACGGGACAGGCGAACACTGAAGCTTTCTTT. This encodes CASRTGQANTEAFF. The chain has TRBV5-1 and TRBJ1-1, with TRBD1 matching over 8 bases. The CDR3 is made up of 14 amino acids. V dropped 5 bases and J dropped 1; count of bases not matched to a gene: 4. The V gene's germline CDR1 is SGHRS and CDR2 YFSETQ.

This clone ranks as large (0.1 to 1%). This chain joins TRBV5-1 and TRBJ1-2, with TRBD1 matching 10 bases. CDR1 is SGHRS, CDR2 YFSETQ, per germline. There are 16 residues in the CDR3. Losses at the gene ends were 6 bases for V and 0 bases for J; bases not matched to a gene: 8. DNA for the CDR3: TGCGCCAGCACCAATCGGGACAGGGGTTCTAACTATGGCTACACCTTC. As protein: CASTNRDRGSNYGYTF.

The V gene is TRBV6-6, the J gene TRBJ1-2, with D unresolved. Germline CDR1 is MNHNY and CDR2 is SVGAGI (reference sequence). The CDR3 runs 16 residues. V was clipped by 6 bases and J by 3 bases, with 20 bases between them. This CDR3 reads CASRALSVGSHYGYTF. CDR3 sequence (DNA): TGTGCCAGCAGAGCACTGAGCGTCGGCTCTCACTATGGCTACACCTTC.

V gene TRBV7-9 combines with J gene TRBJ2-7, with D possibly TRBD1 on 5 matching bases. V was pared by 0 bases and J by 2 bases, with 14 bases between. The CDR3 runs 16 residues. Germline lookup yields CDR1 SEHNR and CDR2 FQNEAQ (reference sequence). The CDR3 sequence is CASSLAYQGRPYEQYF. The DNA for the CDR3 is TGTGCCAGCAGCTTAGCGTACCAGGGCCGGCCCTACGAGCAGTACTTC.

The genes are TRBV6-1 and TRBJ2-6; TRBD1 aligns across 10 bases. V gave up 2 bases and J gave up 2 bases; unmatched junction bases: 6. The CDR3 consists of 18 residues. The germline CDR1 and CDR2 sequences are MNHNS and SASEGT. The CDR3 DNA is TGTGCCAGCAGTGAATCGGGCGGGACAGGGGCTGGGGCCAACGTCCTGACTTTC. This codes for CASSESGGTGAGANVLTF.

The J gene is TRBJ2-2, the V gene TRBV5-4; TRBD1 aligns across 10 bases. CDR1 is SGHNT, CDR2 YYREEE, per germline (reference sequence). The CDR3 is 14 amino acids. The ends lost 3 bases at V and 6 bases at J; junction bases unmatched: 2. The CDR3 bases are TGTGCCAGCAGCTCTGGGACAGGGGCCGGGGAGCTGTTTTTT. It encodes CASSSGTGAGELFF.

This clone was seen a few times. The chain is built from TRBV7-9 and TRBJ2-7, with 7 bases lining up with TRBD1. CDR1 and CDR2 (germline): SEHNR, FQNEAQ (reference sequence). V was pared by 1 base and J by 0 bases, with 9 bases of the junction left unmatched. The CDR3 length is 17 residues. The CDR3 here is CASSLVPRGQHSYEQYF. CDR3 in DNA: TGTGCCAGCAGCTTAGTCCCCCGGGGACAGCACTCCTACGAGCAGTACTTC.

The gene calls are TRBV5-4 and TRBJ2-6; 8 nucleotides align to TRBD2. Germline trimming cut 3 bases from V and 2 bases from J; bases unmatched to any gene: 1. This CDR3 is 15 amino acids long. Germline assignment: CDR1 SGHNT and CDR2 YYREEE (reference sequence). CDR3 bases: TGTGCCAGCAGCTACGGGGGGGCTGGGGCCAACGTCCTGACTTTC. Its protein is CASSYGGAGANVLTF.

This clone was recorded a few times. This chain uses TRBV10-3 with TRBJ2-6, with D tentatively TRBD1 (7 bases). CDR3 length: 18 amino acids. The V end was cut by 4 bases, the J end by 0 bases, with 16 bases between. Germline lookup yields CDR1 ENHRY and CDR2 SYGVKD. DNA for the CDR3: TGTGCCATCAGTGGTCAGGGGGACTTCAGCTCTGGGGCCAACGTCCTGACTTTC. Protein sequence: CAISGQGDFSSGANVLTF.

V is TRBV24-1 and J is TRBJ2-1; D possibly corresponds to TRBD1 (5 bases). The length of the CDR3 is 13 residues. Germline V CDR1 and CDR2: KGHDR, SFDVKD. Trimming took 3 bases from V and 3 from J, leaving 5 bases between them. CDR3 nucleotide sequence: TGTGCCACCAGTGATGGACACTACAATGAGCAGTTCTTC. Its protein product is CATSDGHYNEQFF.

This chain uses TRBV30 with TRBJ1-2; 9 nucleotides agree with TRBD1. V shed 3 bases and J 4 bases; nucleotides not matched to a gene: 6. The CDR3 runs 14 residues. Germline V gene lookup returns CDR1 GTSNPN and CDR2 SVGIG (reference sequence). CDR3 region: CAWRTGGLGYGYTF. The CDR3 DNA reads as TGTGCCTGGAGAACAGGGGGCTTAGGCTATGGCTACACCTTC.

The chain uses TRBV14 and TRBJ2-3, with 7 bases lining up with TRBD1. The CDR3 is made up of 16 amino acids. Germline loops: CDR1 SGHDN, CDR2 FVKESK. Trimming at V came to 1 base and at J to 0 bases, leaving 4 bases not matched to a gene. The CDR3 spells CASSQGDSSSTDTQYF. CDR3 DNA sequence: TGTGCCAGCAGCCAAGGGGACAGTTCGAGCACAGATACGCAGTATTTT.

The V and J genes are TRBV4-1 and TRBJ1-2; 9 positions match TRBD1. The J segment lost 7 bases and the V segment lost 0 bases, leaving 9 bases of the junction unmatched. This CDR3 spans 16 amino acids. Germline CDR1 reads MGHRA; CDR2 reads YSYEKL. CDR3 loop: CASSQERSTGGSGYTF. Here the CDR3 DNA reads TGCGCCAGCAGCCAAGAAAGGTCGACAGGGGGAAGTGGCTACACCTTC.